These 21 T cell receptor beta chains share one sample of origin, sequenced in a study of T cells expressing NK-cell markers (dated by TCRdb to the early 2020s). The library was produced with 5' RACE. The sequencing machine was an Illumina HiSeq 2000. Each CDR3 protein sequence appears as one entry after TCRdb reprocessed the reads, and no DNA is included. The sample table holds roughly 160,000 distinct CDR3 sequences. The ten biggest clones cover roughly 21% of the sample. The source material was blood T cells: a sorted CD56 or NKG2C T cell subset, CD4+ or CD8+ T cells, or bulk PBMC T cells (not recorded which). These receptors were taken from a man aged 18 to 70 in good health.

The chain links TRBV12-3 or TRBV12-4 to TRBJ1-1. This CDR3 is built from 17 residues. This chain's CDR3 is CASSHGVPGLMNTEAFF.

V usage is TRBV25-1 and J usage is TRBJ2-7; lacking DNA, the TRBD1 call made by TCRdb goes unchecked. This CDR3 comprises 14 residues. Germline values: CDR1 MGHDK, CDR2 SYGVNS. The CDR3 is CASSPGQGRYEQYF.

The chain is built from TRBV13 and TRBJ2-1; TCRdb indicates TRBD2, and absent DNA this call remains unverified. Germline V gene data show CDR1 as PRHDT and CDR2 as FYEKMQ (reference sequence). There are 18 residues in the CDR3. This chain's CDR3 is CASSLGLAGNIPYNEQFF.

The chain is built from TRBV4-1 and TRBJ2-1. The CDR3 is 16 residues long. Germline CDR1 reads MGHRA; CDR2 reads YSYEKL. CDR3 sequence reads: CASSQDVTDTYNEQFF.

V and J are TRBV6-1 and TRBJ2-1. The CDR3 has 15 residues. Germline assignment: CDR1 MNHNS and CDR2 SASEGT. The CDR3 protein is CASSEAPQSYNEQFF.

The gene calls are TRBV5-4 and TRBJ2-5; TCRdb lists TRBD2, though no DNA is available to test this call. The CDR3 contains 15 residues. CDR1 is SGHNT, CDR2 YYREEE, per germline (reference sequence). CDR3 amino acids: CASSLIQRGKETQYF.

V and J are TRBV28 and TRBJ2-3; the TRBD1 assignment by TCRdb is unverifiable without DNA. The V gene's germline CDR1 is MDHEN and CDR2 SYDVKM. The CDR3 is 13 residues long. This CDR3 reads CASFDRETDTQYF.

The chain joins TRBV14 to TRBJ2-7; TCRdb outputs TRBD1, but without DNA this stays unchecked. CDR1 is SGHDN, CDR2 FVKESK, per germline. The CDR3 runs to 15 residues. This CDR3 is CASSHRDRGFDEQYF.

The chain uses TRBV21-1 and TRBJ2-3; TCRdb's D call of TRBD1 is untestable without DNA. TRBV21-1 is a listed pseudogene. This CDR3 is 17 amino acids long. CDR3 in amino acids: CASSTLRGGGATDTQYF.

This rearrangement joins TRBV4-1 to TRBJ2-2. Per germline, CDR1 MGHRA and CDR2 YSYEKL. The CDR3 contains 13 residues. This CDR3 reads CASSPVERGELFF.

The gene calls are TRBV12-3 or TRBV12-4 and TRBJ1-1. This CDR3 has 12 amino acids. This CDR3 is CASSPARGEAFF.

The chain combines TRBV19 with TRBJ2-3. The CDR3 is 15 amino acids. The V gene's germline CDR1 is LNHDA and CDR2 SQIVND (reference sequence). CDR3 in amino acids: CASSIKVFRTDTQYF.

V is TRBV12-3 or TRBV12-4 and J is TRBJ2-3. The CDR3 has 15 residues. CDR3 sequence: CASSQYREPTDTQYF.

V usage is TRBV5-6 and J usage is TRBJ2-7. Germline CDR1 reads SGHDT; CDR2 reads YYEEEE. The CDR3 has 13 residues. CDR3 residues: CASSWTSSYEQYF. Full variable domain (remainder filled in from reference TRBV5-6 and TRBJ2-7): DAGVTQSPTHLIKTRGQQVTLRCSPKSGHDTVSWYQQALGQGPQFIFQYYEEEERQRGNFPDRFSGHQFPNYSSELNVNALLLGDSALYLCASSWTSSYEQYFGPGTRLTVT.

The chain combines TRBV14 with TRBJ2-7; no DNA is available, so the TRBD1 call from TCRdb remains unchecked. CDR1 and CDR2 from the germline V gene are SGHDN and FVKESK. The CDR3 is 14 residues long. CDR3 amino acids: CASSQDWGADEQYF.

This chain joins TRBV4-2 and TRBJ1-1. Germline V gene data show CDR1 as LGHNA and CDR2 as YNFKEQ. CDR3 size: 13 residues. CDR3 loop: CASSQQMNTEAFF.

The chain recombines TRBV6-2 or TRBV6-3 with TRBJ2-7. The length of the CDR3 is 12 residues. CDR1 is MNHEY and CDR2 is SVGEGT in the germline V gene. CDR3 sequence reads: CASSYYGYEQYF.

The chain joins TRBV4-2 to TRBJ2-1; lacking DNA, the TRBD2 call made by TCRdb goes unchecked. The CDR3 totals 16 residues. The germline V gene encodes CDR1 LGHNA and CDR2 YNFKEQ. The CDR3 protein is CASSQASEREINEQFF.

This sequence joins TRBV4-1 and TRBJ2-7; the D call of TRBD1 rests on TCRdb alone, since no DNA is present to check it. Germline lookup yields CDR1 MGHRA and CDR2 YSYEKL. This CDR3 region has 12 residues. CDR3 protein: CASSGGANEQYF.

The CDR3: CASSRRDTFLDTQYF. The rearrangement joins TRBV13 to TRBJ2-3; TCRdb reports TRBD1, a call that lacks DNA to check it against. Germline CDR1 is PRHDT and CDR2 is FYEKMQ (reference sequence). The CDR3 has 15 residues.

The CDR3 loop reads CASSLSAGIATGELFF. V usage is TRBV27 and J usage is TRBJ2-2; TCRdb gives TRBD2 as the D gene, but with no DNA this cannot be confirmed. The CDR3 loop spans 16 amino acids. Germline V gene data show CDR1 as MNHEY and CDR2 as SMNVEV (reference sequence).